A selection of T cell receptor beta chains follows, all from one sample in a study of T cell responses to AZD1222 COVID-19 vaccine. The data were produced by immunoSEQ multiplex PCR, yet TCRdb's version contains in-frame clones alone and is incomplete. The data contain approximately 100,000 clones, 80% to 90% of them singletons. Sequencing used peripheral blood, obtained 28 days after the second AZD1222 dose. Receptor source: an adult who received the AZD1222 COVID-19 vaccine. CDR3s include the opening cysteine and the closing phenylalanine or tryptophan. A D gene is named only where the DNA matches it firmly. Size tells how often a clone was seen (once, few, many) or the class of an expanded clone, and some rows leave it out.

clone_size j_call d_call v_call cdr3_aa cdr3_nt
NA TRBJ1-2 NA TRBV27 CASSSGTFDLQGGYTF TGTGCCAGCAGTTCAGGGACCTTCGACTTACAGGGAGGCTACACCTTC
NA TRBJ2-3 NA TRBV11-2 CASASKRAISTDTQYF TGTGCCAGCGCGTCCAAGCGGGCCATTAGCACAGATACGCAGTATTTT
NA TRBJ2-1 TRBD2 TRBV27 CASSSTSGGEQFF TGTGCCAGCAGTTCGACTAGCGGGGGCGAGCAGTTCTTC
NA TRBJ1-1 TRBD1 TRBV7-8 CASSLQGQANTEAFF TGTGCCAGCAGCCTACAGGGACAGGCGAACACTGAAGCTTTCTTT
NA TRBJ1-6 NA TRBV19 CASSIQKNNSPLHF TGTGCCAGTAGTATACAGAAAAATAATTCACCCCTCCACTTT
NA TRBJ1-5 NA TRBV6-5 CASSPVGNQPQHF TGTGCCAGCAGCCCGGTAGGCAATCAGCCCCAGCATTTT
few TRBJ1-2 TRBD1 TRBV19 CASSTRQGDGYTF TGTGCCAGTAGTACCCGACAGGGAGATGGCTACACCTTC
NA TRBJ2-7 TRBD1 TRBV10-1 CASSESVGTGGYEQYF TGCGCCAGCAGTGAGTCGGTCGGGACAGGGGGCTACGAGCAGTACTTC
NA TRBJ1-5 NA TRBV15 CATSRARGMSNQPQHF TGTGCCACCAGCAGAGCCAGGGGCATGAGCAATCAGCCCCAGCATTTT
NA TRBJ2-4 NA TRBV27 CASSLSRDGIQYF TGTGCCAGCAGTTTATCCCGGGACGGAATTCAGTACTTC
NA TRBJ1-1 NA TRBV29-1 CSVGFGNTEAFF TGCAGCGTTGGGTTCGGGAACACTGAAGCTTTCTTT
NA TRBJ2-3 TRBD2 TRBV7-3 CASSPDPAGGLLDTQYF TGTGCCAGCAGCCCGGATCCAGCGGGGGGGCTCTTAGATACGCAGTATTTT
NA TRBJ1-1 TRBD1 TRBV5-1 CASSLVRTGMNTEAFF TGCGCCAGCAGCTTGGTTAGGACAGGGATGAACACTGAAGCTTTCTTT
NA TRBJ1-1 NA TRBV19 CASSIRVPGTVLNTEAFF TGTGCCAGTAGTATCCGAGTTCCGGGGACCGTCCTGAACACTGAAGCTTTCTTT
few TRBJ1-1 NA TRBV5-1 CASSFVGETEAFF TGCGCCAGCAGCTTCGTGGGCGAGACTGAAGCTTTCTTT
once TRBJ1-2 NA TRBV10-3 CAIEDRETNYGYTF TGTGCCATCGAGGACAGAGAGACTAACTATGGCTACACCTTC
NA TRBJ2-1 TRBD2 TRBV14 CASSLTGLAGAEQFF TGTGCCAGCAGCCTAACGGGGCTAGCGGGAGCTGAGCAGTTCTTC
NA TRBJ2-1 NA TRBV24-1 CATSAGLVQFF TGTGCCACCAGTGCAGGGCTGGTGCAGTTCTTC
NA TRBJ2-7 NA TRBV5-1 CASRPGTFYEQYF TGCGCCAGCAGACCCGGGACATTCTACGAGCAGTACTTC
NA TRBJ2-2 NA TRBV9 CASSVNNGNTGELFF TGTGCCAGCAGCGTTAATAACGGGAATACCGGGGAGCTGTTTTTT
NA TRBJ2-5 TRBD2 TRBV4-2 CASSQDLAGGQETQYF TGTGCCAGCAGCCAAGATCTGGCGGGGGGGCAAGAGACCCAGTACTTC
NA TRBJ1-1 TRBD1 TRBV12-3/TRBV12-4 CASRLGTEWGAFF TGTGCCAGCAGGTTGGGGACAGAATGGGGAGCTTTCTTT
NA TRBJ1-2 TRBD1 TRBV7-8 CASSSYWGQDNYGYTF TGTGCCAGCAGCTCCTATTGGGGACAGGACAACTATGGCTACACCTTC
once TRBJ2-7 TRBD2 TRBV28 CASSSRLAGTYEQYF TGTGCCAGCAGTTCCAGACTAGCGGGGACCTACGAGCAGTACTTC
NA TRBJ2-7 NA TRBV25-1 CASSGRGMTYEQYF TGTGCCAGCAGTGGGAGGGGGATGACCTACGAGCAGTACTTC
NA TRBJ2-5 NA TRBV11-1 CASSPDSQETQYF TGTGCCAGCAGCCCCGACAGTCAAGAGACCCAGTACTTC
once TRBJ1-4 TRBD1 TRBV12-3/TRBV12-4 CASMRTGQEKLFF TGTGCCAGCATGCGGACAGGGCAGGAAAAACTGTTTTTT
NA TRBJ1-1 NA TRBV7-6 CASSLAGGPNTEAFF TGTGCCAGCAGCTTAGCGGGGGGCCCGAACACTGAAGCTTTCTTT
NA TRBJ1-1 NA TRBV5-1 CASSLRSNTEAFF TGCGCCAGCAGCTTGCGATCAAACACTGAAGCTTTCTTT
NA TRBJ2-7 TRBD2 TRBV5-4 CASSKTARTSGDFYEQYF TGTGCCAGCAGCAAGACAGCGAGGACTAGCGGGGACTTTTACGAGCAGTACTTC
NA TRBJ2-1 NA TRBV30 CAWSVLLNNEQFF TGTGCCTGGAGTGTACTTCTCAACAATGAGCAGTTCTTC
few TRBJ1-2 NA TRBV30 CAWSGGTHGYTF TGTGCCTGGAGTGGGGGGACTCATGGCTACACCTTC
NA TRBJ2-3 NA TRBV10-3 CAISATRGDTQYF TGTGCCATCAGTGCCACCCGGGGGGATACGCAGTATTTT
NA TRBJ2-7 NA TRBV24-1 CASPNPSNRRCKLYEQYF TGTGCCAGCCCAAACCCCTCAAACCGGCGCTGTAAGTTATACGAGCAGTACTTC
NA TRBJ2-1 NA TRBV7-2 CASSLASRNEQFF TGTGCCAGCAGCTTAGCTTCGCGGAATGAGCAGTTCTTC
NA TRBJ2-5 TRBD1 TRBV7-9 CASSVLTGGAKETQYF TGTGCCAGCAGCGTACTGACAGGGGGCGCGAAAGAGACCCAGTACTTC
NA TRBJ1-4 NA TRBV27 CASSILGLNEKLFF TGTGCCAGCAGTATACTCGGCCTTAATGAAAAACTGTTTTTT
NA TRBJ2-7 NA TRBV10-3 CAIGPLATSSNEQYF TGTGCCATCGGACCCTTAGCGACTTCATCAAACGAGCAGTACTTC
NA TRBJ1-3 NA TRBV19 CASSLSRHSLRNTIYF TGTGCCAGCAGTTTATCGAGGCATTCCCTGCGAAACACCATATATTTT
NA TRBJ2-7 TRBD1 TRBV27 CASSRQGSYEQYF TGTGCCAGCAGCCGACAGGGTTCCTACGAGCAGTACTTC
NA TRBJ1-2 NA TRBV4-3 CASSQGGSNYGYTF TGCGCCAGCAGCCAAGGGGGCTCTAACTATGGCTACACCTTC
once TRBJ2-7 TRBD2 TRBV7-4 CASSLDLPSGRTYEQYF TGTGCCAGCAGCTTAGACCTCCCTAGCGGGAGGACCTACGAGCAGTACTTC
NA TRBJ1-2 NA TRBV7-9 CASSLRDISNYGYTF TGTGCCAGCAGCTTAAGGGACATTAGTAACTATGGCTACACCTTC
NA TRBJ2-1 NA TRBV14 CASSQEILRSPHNEQFF TGTGCCAGCAGCCAAGAAATACTACGCTCTCCCCACAATGAGCAGTTCTTC
NA TRBJ1-1 NA TRBV5-5 CASNQDLNTEAFF TGTGCCAGCAACCAAGACTTGAACACTGAAGCTTTCTTT
NA TRBJ2-1 NA TRBV27 CASSLSGYPPLDTRGWEQFF TGTGCCAGCAGTTTATCAGGGTATCCCCCCCTGGATACCAGGGGATGGGAGCAGTTCTTC
NA TRBJ2-1 NA TRBV3-1/TRBV3-2 CASSPLRGGEQFF TGTGCCAGCAGCCCGCTCAGGGGTGGAGAGCAGTTCTTC
NA TRBJ1-1 TRBD1 TRBV29-1 CSAKEGTGQAFF TGCAGCGCTAAAGAGGGGACAGGCCAAGCTTTCTTT
NA TRBJ2-2 NA TRBV5-4 CASSLRESNTGELFF TGTGCCAGCAGCTTAAGAGAGTCGAACACCGGGGAGCTGTTTTTT
once TRBJ2-1 TRBD2 TRBV9 CASSPRLAGWVNEQFF TGTGCCAGCAGCCCGCGACTAGCGGGTTGGGTCAATGAGCAGTTCTTC
NA TRBJ2-2 TRBD1 TRBV5-1 CASSSRDRGPNTGELFF TGCGCCAGCAGCTCTCGGGACAGGGGGCCTAACACCGGGGAGCTGTTTTTT